Following are 24 T cell receptor beta chains from one sample sequenced in a study of CD8 T cells in Susac syndrome (dated by TCRdb to between 2018 and 2020). Libraries were made using the immunoSEQ multiplex PCR assay. RNA was extracted with the RNeasy kit and roughly 0.45 to 1 ug was reverse transcribed using random hexamers. TCRdb cleaned the public reads at Q25 with fastp, built clones with MiXCR and kept in-frame beta chains. Rows with one shared CDR3 protein collapse into an entry with the most common genes and DNA. Counted in this sample were 210,000 or so distinct CDR3 sequences; approximately 94% of them appeared once. Around 0.15% of the sample comes from the top ten. Sequenced: CD4+ T cells from PBMCs. The receptors shown here come from a human donor with Susac syndrome.

The chain couples TRBV5-1 to TRBJ2-6; no reliable D call. The germline V gene encodes CDR1 SGHRS and CDR2 YFSETQ. The CDR3 is made up of 15 amino acids. The ends were cut back, 0 bases at V and 2 bases at J, with 6 bases in the middle. CDR3: CASSLEVAGANVLTF. The DNA of the CDR3 is TGCGCCAGCAGCTTGGAGGTCGCTGGGGCCAACGTCCTGACTTTC.

The chain recombines TRBV6-2 or TRBV6-3 with TRBJ2-7, with D tentatively TRBD1 or TRBD2 (5 bases each). The germline V gene encodes CDR1 MNHEY and CDR2 SVGEGT. CDR3 length: 15 residues. V lost 6 bases and J 2 bases, leaving 17 bases between the germline ends. CDR3 nucleotides: TGTGCCAGCAGGGGGGACGTCGGACCTCCCTACGAGCAGTACTTC. This sequence encodes CASRGDVGPPYEQYF.

CDR3 amino acids: CASSTPRTGVYEQYF. DNA of the CDR3: TGTGCCAGCAGTACCCCCCGGACAGGGGTCTACGAGCAGTACTTC. V usage is TRBV12-3 or TRBV12-4 and J usage is TRBJ2-7, with 9 bases lining up with TRBD1. With V trimmed by 5 bases and J by 3 bases, 8 bases remained unmatched. The CDR3 runs 15 residues.

The rearrangement links TRBV5-4 to TRBJ2-7; D tentatively reads TRBD1 or TRBD2 (6 bases each). Germline CDR1 is SGHNT and CDR2 is YYREEE (reference sequence). The V end was cut by 4 bases, the J end by 0 bases, with 14 bases between. The CDR3 totals 15 residues. CDR3 sequence (DNA): TGTGCCAGCAGCCCCGTCGGGGGCCTCTCCTACGAGCAGTACTTC. This translates into CASSPVGGLSYEQYF. Drawing the rest from reference TRBV5-4 and TRBJ2-7, the complete variable domain is ETGVTQSPTHLIKTRGQQVTLRCSSQSGHNTVSWYQQALGQGPQFIFQYYREEENGRGNFPPRFSGLQFPNYSSELNVNALELDDSALYLCASSPVGGLSYEQYFGPGTRLTVT.

This sequence joins TRBV20-1 and TRBJ2-3; D call uncertain. Germline V CDR1 and CDR2: DFQATT, SNEGSKA (reference sequence). The V end was cut by 5 bases, the J end by 0 bases, with 15 bases between. The CDR3 loop spans 15 amino acids. The CDR3 DNA reads TGCAGTGCTGCGGACGGCAGAAATAGCACAGATACGCAGTATTTT. Translated: CSAADGRNSTDTQYF.

This clonotype appeared a single time. The chain couples TRBV5-1 to TRBJ1-4; the D is unclear. The CDR3 is 15 residues long. The V gene's germline CDR1 is SGHRS and CDR2 YFSETQ. The V and J ends lost 4 bases and 6 bases respectively, with 16 bases between them. CDR3: CASSIEGSVDEKLFF. The DNA for the CDR3 is TGCGCCAGCAGCATAGAGGGCTCCGTCGATGAAAAACTGTTTTTT.

The chain combines TRBV12-3 or TRBV12-4 with TRBJ2-3; 8 bases match TRBD1. The CDR3 contains 14 residues. The J segment lost 7 bases and the V segment lost 5 bases, leaving 8 bases of the junction unmatched. The CDR3 sequence: CASSTGQGWNTQYF. DNA of the CDR3: TGTGCCAGCAGTACCGGACAGGGCTGGAATACGCAGTATTTT.

The chain couples TRBV5-4 to TRBJ2-1; weak D call: TRBD2 (5 bases). Trimming cost V 6 bases and J 9 bases, with 16 bases left between them. CDR1 is SGHNT, CDR2 YYREEE, per germline (reference sequence). The CDR3 totals 13 residues. The CDR3 nucleotides read TGTGCCAGCACCCTAGCCCGGTCGGGTGAGCAGTTCTTC. This gives the protein CASTLARSGEQFF.

The chain combines TRBV6-1 with TRBJ2-3; unclear D gene. CDR3 length: 13 residues. Trimming removed 1 base at V and 3 bases at J, with 5 bases between. Germline CDR1 reads MNHNS; CDR2 reads SASEGT. CDR3 sequence reads: CASSEELTDTQYF. Written as DNA, the CDR3 is TGTGCCAGCAGTGAAGAACTAACAGATACGCAGTATTTT.

This sequence joins TRBV30 and TRBJ2-2, with D maybe TRBD1 (6 bases). The germline V gene has CDR1 GTSNPN and CDR2 SVGIG (reference sequence). The CDR3 length is 14 residues. The germline V and J ends were trimmed by 4 bases and 3 bases, with 12 bases remaining between them. CDR3 coding DNA: TGTGCCTGGACGACAGGTCATGACACCGGGGAGCTGTTTTTT. It is translated as CAWTTGHDTGELFF.

This clonotype was counted a single time. The chain has TRBV6-6 and TRBJ1-2, with D uncertain. Trimming stripped 0 bases from V and 4 bases from J, with 9 bases between. Germline V CDR1 and CDR2: MNHNY, SVGAGI (reference sequence). CDR3 length equals 14 residues. The chain's CDR3 is CASSYSPEGYGYTF. CDR3 DNA: TGTGCCAGCAGTTACTCGCCGGAGGGCTATGGCTACACCTTC.

The CDR3 sequence: CASSQDRVGGPQHF. The DNA for the CDR3 is TGTGCCAGCAGCCAAGATCGGGTGGGCGGGCCCCAGCATTTT. The chain recombines TRBV3-1 with TRBJ1-5; the D is unclear. Germline loops: CDR1 LGHDT, CDR2 YNNKEL (reference sequence). The CDR3 totals 14 residues. V was pared by 0 bases and J by 9 bases, with 12 bases between.

A remark on this clonotype: A read error may produce the germline difference seen at one junction end. The CDR3 nucleotides read TGTGCCAGCAGCTTAGCCCCCGTAGAGGGCGCAGGGATCTTT. Its protein is CASSLAPVEGAGIF. The chain employs TRBV7-9 and TRBJ1-1; a weak D match, TRBD1 (5 bases). This CDR3 has 14 amino acids. Germline-derived CDR1 and CDR2 are SEHNR and FQNEAQ (reference sequence).

The genes are TRBV3-1 and TRBJ2-7; D may be TRBD1 (6 bases). From germline, CDR1 is LGHDT and CDR2 YNNKEL (reference sequence). CDR3 size: 14 residues. Trimming took 1 base from V and 4 from J, leaving 11 bases between them. CDR3 protein: CASSQGNRAYEQYF. In DNA, the CDR3 is TGTGCCAGCAGCCAAGGTAACAGGGCGTACGAGCAGTACTTC.

This chain joins TRBV3-1 and TRBJ1-2; possible D gene TRBD1, 6 bases. This CDR3 contains 14 residues. V was shortened by 4 bases and J by 8 bases, with 17 bases between the two germline ends. Germline V gene sequence: CDR1 LGHDT, CDR2 YNNKEL (reference sequence). In nucleotides, the CDR3 is TGTGCCAGCAGCCCACCCACCGCAGGGGCGGGCTACACCTTC. Protein: CASSPPTAGAGYTF.

A single count supports this clonotype. V and J are TRBV7-9 and TRBJ2-7; D is perhaps TRBD1 (5 bases). CDR1 SEHNR and CDR2 FQNEAQ come from the germline V gene (reference sequence). The CDR3 spans 13 residues. With 6 bases removed from V and 4 bases from J, the gap between germline ends came to 13 bases. The CDR3 loop is CASSPPRGYEQYF. CDR3 bases: TGTGCCAGCAGTCCCCCTAGGGGATACGAGCAGTACTTC.

V is TRBV29-1 and J is TRBJ2-3; tentative D call: TRBD2 (7 bases). V was pared by 7 bases and J by 5 bases, with 19 bases between. CDR3 length: 14 residues. The germline V gene has CDR1 SQVTM and CDR2 ANQGSEA. DNA for the CDR3: TGCAGCGCGGGAGGATGGGGGGCGGTAGATACGCAGTATTTT. Translation: CSAGGWGAVDTQYF.

The V gene is TRBV28, the J gene TRBJ1-2; D call uncertain. This CDR3 region has 14 residues. V lost 11 bases and J lost 6, with 22 bases in between. Germline V CDR1 and CDR2: MDHEN, SYDVKM. The CDR3 bases are TGTGCCTCCACCCGCGACGCCCAGTTTAATGGCTACACCTTC. Amino acid sequence: CASTRDAQFNGYTF.

The DNA of the CDR3 is TGTGCCAGCAGCCAAGCCTACACCGGGGAGCTGTTTTTT. It specifies CASSQAYTGELFF. V usage is TRBV3-1 and J usage is TRBJ2-2; D unclear. The CDR3 contains 13 residues. V was trimmed by 1 base and J by 3 bases, leaving 3 bases between them. CDR1 is LGHDT, CDR2 YNNKEL, per germline (reference sequence). Together with reference TRBV3-1 and TRBJ2-2, the CDR3 gives the full variable domain: DTAVSQTPKYLVTQMGNDKSIKCEQNLGHDTMYWYKQDSKKFLKIMFSYNNKELIINETVPNRFSPKSPDKAHLNLHINSLELGDSAVYFCASSQAYTGELFFGEGSRLTVL.

With respect to this clonotype: Germline is not matched at one junction end, which may reflect a read error. The genes are TRBV2 and TRBJ1-3; unclear D gene. Germline V CDR1 and CDR2: SNHLY, FYNNEI. The CDR3 consists of 12 residues. CDR3 region: CASSDPPVILDF. The CDR3 nucleotides read TGTGCCAGCAGTGACCCCCCGGTCATATTGGATTTT.

The CDR3 here is CASSPALLGSYGYTF. The CDR3 coding sequence is TGTGCCAGCAGCCCGGCGTTGCTAGGGAGCTATGGCTACACCTTC. The chain recombines TRBV5-6 with TRBJ1-2; D ambiguous. Germline CDR1 is SGHDT and CDR2 is YYEEEE. CDR3 length equals 15 residues. The V end was cut by 4 bases, the J end by 4 bases, with 17 bases between.

This chain connects TRBV5-1 to TRBJ2-5, with D uncertain. This CDR3 is built from 14 residues. With 4 bases removed from V and 1 base from J, the gap between germline ends came to 11 bases. CDR1 and CDR2 from the germline V gene are SGHRS and YFSETQ. CDR3 in amino acids: CASSTTVLQETQYF. Written as DNA, the CDR3 is TGCGCCAGCAGCACTACGGTCCTCCAAGAGACCCAGTACTTC.

The chain is built from TRBV2 and TRBJ2-4; TRBD2 might be the D (6 bases). Germline V CDR1 and CDR2: SNHLY, FYNNEI. CDR3 size: 15 residues. Trimming took 6 bases from V and 4 from J, leaving 16 bases between them. Here the CDR3 DNA reads TGTGCCAGCAGCGGCCGGGGGTTCGATAAAAACATTCAGTACTTC. This codes for CASSGRGFDKNIQYF.

This sequence joins TRBV5-4 and TRBJ1-3, with D hard to call. CDR3 size: 18 residues. V was clipped by 1 base and J by 0 bases, with 17 bases between them. In germline, CDR1 is SGHNT, CDR2 YYREEE (reference sequence). CDR3 protein: CASSLSDTPLGSGNTIYF. The CDR3 nucleotides read TGTGCCAGCAGCTTGAGCGACACCCCTTTAGGCTCTGGAAACACCATATATTTT.